The clone carrying this T cell receptor (beta chain) showed up just a few times. The antigen remains unidentified. The data derive from a study of regulatory T cells in long-lasting Graves disease. With V trimmed by 5 bases and J by 1 base, 4 bases remained unmatched. The CDR3 has 17 amino acids. CDR1 and CDR2 from the germline V gene are SGHTA and FQGNSA. Study results and caveats: Accuracy may have been reduced by the small sample size.

Construction of TCR beta libraries relied on iRepertoire HTBI primers and on Arm-PCR targeting CDR3 regions. TCRdb called the multiplex PCR reads again in MiXCR, with one record for every CDR3 protein. The sample lists roughly 380,000 distinct CDR3 sequences, around 15% occurring once. Time point denoted: newly diagnosed GD, antithyroid drugs for less than 3 months. The TCR library used RNA extracted from PBMCs. One endocrinology department in Xi'an, China, was where patients came from. The V call is TRBV7-2, the J call TRBJ2-1; TRBD2 aligns across 14 bases. The sequenced sample was peripheral blood mononuclear cells (PBMCs), obtained at new diagnosis, from a patient treated with antithyroid drugs. This sequence originates from a female donor with Graves disease. The CDR3 region is CASSTGLAGESYNEQFF. The CDR3 coding sequence is TGTGCCAGCAGCACGGGACTAGCGGGGGAATCCTACAATGAGCAGTTCTTC. Based on the CDR3 plus reference TRBV7-2 and TRBJ2-1, the full variable domain is GAGVSQSPSNKVTEKGKDVELRCDPISGHTALYWYRQSLGQGLEFLIYFQGNSAPDKSGLPSDRFSAERTGGSVSTLTIQRTQQEDSAVYLCASSTGLAGESYNEQFFGPGTRLTVL.